The following is a T cell receptor (beta chain) sequence with its context. Antigen unknown. The data originate from a study of T cell responses to AZD1222 COVID-19 vaccine. The study's findings and limits: Baseline testing showed seropositivity in only a handful of AZD1222 recipients. White British donors predominated, females outnumbered males, and clonal diversity was possibly underestimated. The study sampled repertoires only after the peak T cell response.

Data came from immunoSEQ multiplex PCR; TCRdb stores just in-frame clones and leaves some out. This sample has some 180,000 clones; approximately 90% occur once, and the top ten carry approximately 1.7%. In germline, CDR1 is MGHRA, CDR2 YSYEKL. CDR3 size: 16 residues. V lost 0 bases and J 2 bases, leaving 11 bases between the germline ends. V gene TRBV4-1 combines with J gene TRBJ2-1; D gene unclear. The sequence derives from an adult who received the AZD1222 COVID-19 vaccine. Sequencing used peripheral blood, obtained 28 days after the second AZD1222 dose. The CDR3 loop is CASSQDPARTYNEQFF. The CDR3 region has the DNA TGCGCCAGCAGCCAAGATCCAGCGCGGACCTACAATGAGCAGTTCTTC.